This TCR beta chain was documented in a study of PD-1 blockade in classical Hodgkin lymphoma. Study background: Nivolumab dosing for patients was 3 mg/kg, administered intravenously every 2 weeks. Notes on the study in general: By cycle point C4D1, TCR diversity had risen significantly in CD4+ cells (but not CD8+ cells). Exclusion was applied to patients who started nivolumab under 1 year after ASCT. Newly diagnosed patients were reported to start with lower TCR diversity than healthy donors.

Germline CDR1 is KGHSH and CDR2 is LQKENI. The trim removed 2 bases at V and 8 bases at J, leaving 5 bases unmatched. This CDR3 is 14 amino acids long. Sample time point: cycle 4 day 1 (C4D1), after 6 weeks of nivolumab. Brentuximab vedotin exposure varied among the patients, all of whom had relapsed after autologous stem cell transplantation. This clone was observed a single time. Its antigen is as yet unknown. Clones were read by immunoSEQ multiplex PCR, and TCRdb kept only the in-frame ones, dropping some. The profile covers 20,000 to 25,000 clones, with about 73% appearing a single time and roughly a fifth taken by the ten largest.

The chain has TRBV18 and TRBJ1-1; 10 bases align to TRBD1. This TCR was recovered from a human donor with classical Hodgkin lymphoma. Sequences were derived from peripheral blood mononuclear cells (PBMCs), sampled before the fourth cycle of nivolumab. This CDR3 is CASSPGQGEREAFF. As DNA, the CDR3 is TGTGCCAGCTCACCAGGACAGGGGGAGCGAGAAGCTTTCTTT.